The T cell receptor (beta chain) under discussion was sequenced for a study of blood T cell repertoires in COVID-19. Study in general: Sites across the United States, Italy and Spain contributed samples from acute and convalescent COVID-19.

Method: immunoSEQ multiplex PCR; TCRdb's copy keeps in-frame clones and lacks some. The data show 150,000 to 200,000 clones, about 86% seen once. The CDR3 is made up of 13 amino acids. The ends were cut back, 8 bases at V and 10 bases at J, with 15 bases in the middle. Germline values: CDR1 SNHLY, CDR2 FYNNEI. This clone was observed many times. The sequenced sample was peripheral blood. This chain joins TRBV2 and TRBJ1-6, with a possible D match to TRBD1 (6 bases). This receptor was taken from an elderly woman with acute or convalescent COVID-19. The CDR3 loop is CASVTGFRSPLHF. In DNA form, the CDR3 reads TGTGCCAGCGTAACAGGGTTTAGGTCACCCCTCCACTTT.